What follows are 5 T cell receptor beta chains derived from one specimen sequenced in a study of T-cell reconstitution after alpha-beta-depleted transplantation in children. A TCRbeta library incorporating unique molecular identifiers was prepared. TCRdb independently ran MiXCR on the PCR reads; one entry per CDR3 protein. The profile covers 450,000 to 550,000 distinct CDR3 sequences, with about an eighth appearing a single time and around 15% taken by the ten largest. The sample here was PBMCs, mostly from graft donor cells, taken 180 days after TCRalphabeta/CD19-depleted stem cell transplant. The receptor source for this set is a female patient aged 2 to 10 who had a stem cell transplant for aplastic anemia, so the T cells may come from the graft donor.

V and J are TRBV11-2 and TRBJ2-1, with TRBD1 matching 7 bases. This CDR3 is 21 amino acids long. Germline-derived CDR1 and CDR2 are SGHAT and FQNNGV. After removal of 2 bases from V and 5 bases from J, the junction contained 24 bases not matched to a gene. The CDR3 reads CASSLRPLPLTGLGRDNEQFF. The CDR3, as DNA: TGTGCCAGCAGCTTACGACCCCTCCCTCTGACAGGGCTGGGCAGGGACAATGAGCAGTTCTTC.

The rearrangement links TRBV24-1 to TRBJ2-3; unclear D gene. Per the germline V gene, CDR1 is KGHDR and CDR2 is SFDVKD. Trimming cost V 7 bases and J 6 bases, with 10 bases left between them. This CDR3 comprises 12 residues. CDR3 region: CATRDRVDTQYF. The CDR3 nucleotides read TGTGCCACCAGGGACCGGGTGGATACGCAGTATTTT.

CDR3 residues: CASSYWEPGELFF. Here the CDR3 DNA reads TGTGCCAGCAGTTACTGGGAACCCGGGGAGCTGTTTTTT. The genes are TRBV6-5 and TRBJ2-2; D gene unclear. The ends were cut back, 1 base at V and 6 bases at J, with 6 bases in the middle. The V gene's germline CDR1 is MNHEY and CDR2 SVGAGI. The CDR3 is 13 residues long.

This clonotype came up a few times. The rearrangement uses TRBV5-1 and TRBJ2-1; 11 bases align to TRBD2. The junction had 3 bases not matched to a gene; V was cut back by 1 base and J by 3 bases. This CDR3 has 16 amino acids. Germline V gives CDR1 SGHRS, CDR2 YFSETQ. As DNA, the CDR3 is TGCGCCAGCAGCTTGTTGACTAGCGGGGTCTACAATGAGCAGTTCTTC. This gives the protein CASSLLTSGVYNEQFF.

J is TRBJ2-1 and V is TRBV7-8; 10 nucleotides agree with TRBD1. After removal of 4 bases from V and 5 bases from J, the junction contained 5 bases not matched to a gene. CDR1 and CDR2 from the germline V gene are SGHVS and FQNEAQ. This CDR3 contains 15 residues. For the CDR3, the DNA is TGTGCCAGCAGCTCCGGGACAGGGGCGGACAATGAGCAGTTCTTC. Residues: CASSSGTGADNEQFF.